The next 31 T cell receptor beta chains were all read from a single sample in a study of blood T cells in healthy people across ages. Sample-barcoded 5' priming and a J-beta primer mix drove a second PCR of about 7 to 11 cycles. TCRdb itself ran the 5' RACE reads through MiXCR, one entry per CDR3 protein. The sample has about 1.6 million distinct CDR3 sequences, about 31% seen once. The sample consisted of blood. The source of these receptors is a woman younger than 45 in good health.

In the case of this clonotype: One end of the junction fails to match germline, which may point to a read error. The chain carries TRBV5-1 and TRBJ2-4; D is uncertain. This CDR3 is 11 amino acids long. In germline, CDR1 is SGHRS, CDR2 YFSETQ. The CDR3 DNA reads as TGCGGCAGCAGCTTGCCGAGGATTCAGTACTTC. It specifies CGSSLPRIQYF.

This clonotype was seen only a few times. The rearrangement links TRBV7-2 to TRBJ1-5; D might be TRBD1 (5 bases). The CDR3 is 15 residues long. Trimming stripped 2 bases from V and 4 bases from J, with 12 bases between. Germline V gives CDR1 SGHTA, CDR2 FQGNSA. CDR3 sequence reads: CASSLFRQPNQPQHF. CDR3 DNA sequence: TGTGCCAGCAGCTTATTTCGACAGCCGAATCAGCCCCAGCATTTT.

The chain couples TRBV10-3 to TRBJ1-2, with D unresolved. The V end lost 4 bases, the J end lost 0 bases, and 6 bases lay between the germline ends. The CDR3 loop spans 13 amino acids. Germline loops: CDR1 ENHRY, CDR2 SYGVKD. The CDR3 protein is CAISATANYGYTF. The CDR3 DNA reads as TGTGCCATCAGTGCTACAGCTAACTATGGCTACACCTTC.

This clonotype was picked up a small number of times. The genes are TRBV4-1 and TRBJ2-4; 13 nucleotides match TRBD2. The J call may be wrong; the DNA end is better matched by TRBJ2-7. CDR1 is MGHRA, CDR2 YSYEKL, per germline. This CDR3 contains 16 residues. Here the CDR3 reads CASSIRTSGGPYEQYF. The CDR3 bases are TGCGCCAGCAGCATCCGGACTAGCGGGGGCCCCTACGAGCAGTACTTC.

This clonotype occurred a few times. CDR3 protein: CASSQGDSGGIGGYTF. The CDR3 DNA reads TGTGCCAGCAGCCAAGGAGACAGCGGCGGGATTGGGGGCTACACCTTC. This chain uses TRBV3-1 with TRBJ1-2; TRBD1 is a possible D gene (5 bases). CDR3 length: 16 amino acids. Germline V CDR1 and CDR2: LGHDT, YNNKEL (reference sequence). With 1 base removed from V and 8 bases from J, the gap between germline ends came to 20 bases.

This rearrangement joins TRBV15 to TRBJ1-1, with 7 positions matching TRBD1. CDR3 length: 14 amino acids. CDR1 LNHNV and CDR2 YYDKDF come from the germline V gene (reference sequence). V was pared by 4 bases and J by 3 bases, with 5 bases of the junction left unmatched. CDR3 DNA sequence: TGTGCCACCAGCATAGGGGGCGAGGACACTGAAGCTTTCTTT. It translates to CATSIGGEDTEAFF. Combining the CDR3 with reference TRBV15 and TRBJ1-1 gives the whole variable domain DAMVIQNPRYQVTQFGKPVTLSCSQTLNHNVMYWYQQKSSQAPKLLFHYYDKDFNNEADTPDNFQSRRPNTSFCFLDIRSPGLGDTAMYLCATSIGGEDTEAFFGQGTRLTVV.

The chain has TRBV6-1 and TRBJ2-5; D might be TRBD2 (6 bases). Germline V gives CDR1 MNHNS, CDR2 SASEGT. Deletions cut 2 bases from V and 3 bases from J, with 16 bases between. The CDR3 sequence is 16 residues long. The CDR3 DNA reads as TGTGCCAGCAGTGAACCTTCCAGATGGAGGGAAGAGACCCAGTACTTC. It yields the protein CASSEPSRWREETQYF.

CDR3 sequence: CASSLAGTGTYNEQFF. The CDR3 DNA reads TGTGCCAGCAGCTTAGCGGGGACAGGGACCTACAATGAGCAGTTCTTC. The rearrangement uses TRBV7-9 and TRBJ2-1, with 9 positions matching TRBD1. Per germline, CDR1 SEHNR and CDR2 FQNEAQ (reference sequence). The CDR3 totals 16 residues. Trimming cost V 0 bases and J 2 bases; bases outside gene matches: 2.

This chain links TRBV27 with TRBJ2-6; TRBD1 matches at 8 bases. The length of the CDR3 is 19 residues. The V and J ends lost 1 base and 1 base, in that order; junction bases with no gene match: 9. CDR1 is MNHEY and CDR2 is SMNVEV in the germline V gene (reference sequence). This CDR3 is CASSLLSRGRASGANVLTF. The CDR3 DNA reads as TGTGCCAGCAGTTTATTGAGCAGGGGGCGCGCTTCTGGGGCCAACGTCCTGACTTTC.

The V call is TRBV18, the J call TRBJ1-2; TRBD1 matches 7 bases. The CDR3 length is 15 residues. CDR1 KGHSH and CDR2 LQKENI come from the germline V gene. The V segment lost 6 bases and the J segment 3 bases; nucleotides outside the gene matches: 10. CDR3 nucleotides: TGTGCCAGCTCCCTAGAACAGGGGACCCACTATGGCTACACCTTC. Translating gives CASSLEQGTHYGYTF.

The gene calls are TRBV29-1 and TRBJ2-1; 7 bases fit TRBD2. Germline CDR1 is SQVTM and CDR2 is ANQGSEA. V lost 1 base, J lost 12 bases, and 12 bases stayed unmatched. The CDR3 has 14 residues. The CDR3 sequence: CSVEVDPRGGGQFF. CDR3 sequence (DNA): TGCAGCGTTGAAGTCGACCCGCGAGGCGGGGGGCAGTTCTTC.

The CDR3 here is CASSSPGGSTDTQYF. The DNA for the CDR3 is TGTGCCAGCAGCTCCCCAGGGGGGAGCACAGATACGCAGTATTTT. The rearrangement joins TRBV7-9 to TRBJ2-3; D might be TRBD1 (7 bases). Trimming left V 4 bases short and J 0 bases short, with 11 bases between. The CDR3 sequence is 15 residues long. In germline, CDR1 is SEHNR, CDR2 FQNEAQ (reference sequence).

There are a few counts of this clonotype. The CDR3 coding sequence is TGCAGCGTTGAAGCGGCGTCATTTAGCTCCTACAATGAGCAGTTCTTC. As protein: CSVEAASFSSYNEQFF. J is TRBJ2-1 and V is TRBV29-1; D is undetermined. V lost 1 base and J lost 0, with 13 bases in between. The CDR3 is 16 residues long. Germline V CDR1 and CDR2: SQVTM, ANQGSEA.

This chain joins TRBV5-1 and TRBJ2-7; D ambiguous. Matching the DNA end better, TRBJ2-4 makes the J call doubtful. The CDR3 totals 14 residues. CDR1 and CDR2 (germline): SGHRS, YFSETQ. CDR3 region: CASSGPPGVNIQYF. The CDR3 DNA follows: TGCGCCAGCAGCGGACCCCCTGGGGTGAACATTCAGTACTTC.

The chain combines TRBV20-1 with TRBJ1-2; tentative D call: TRBD1 (6 bases). CDR1 is DFQATT and CDR2 is SNEGSKA in the germline V gene (reference sequence). The germline V and J ends were trimmed by 0 bases and 0 bases, with 14 bases remaining between them. This CDR3 region has 16 residues. This CDR3 is CSARDQSGGPNYGYTF. The CDR3 DNA follows: TGCAGTGCTAGAGATCAGTCGGGGGGCCCTAACTATGGCTACACCTTC.

A remark on this clonotype: One end of the junction is discordant with germline, which a read error may explain. The chain uses TRBV28 and TRBJ2-6; D may correspond to TRBD1 or TRBD2 (5 bases each). In germline, CDR1 is MDHEN, CDR2 SYDVKM. The CDR3 length is 13 residues. In DNA, the CDR3 is TGTGCCAGCAGCATTTCCGGGGCCAACATCCTGACTTTC. Amino acids: CASSISGANILTF.

V and J are TRBV3-1 and TRBJ1-1, with D unresolved. CDR1 is LGHDT and CDR2 is YNNKEL in the germline V gene (reference sequence). The CDR3 has 14 amino acids. The germline V and J ends were trimmed by 1 base and 8 bases, with 14 bases remaining between them. The CDR3: CASSQVGGGSEAFF. The CDR3, as DNA: TGTGCCAGCAGCCAAGTTGGAGGAGGCAGCGAAGCTTTCTTT.

Of note for this clonotype: A junction boundary mismatches the germline segment, possibly from a read error. This sequence joins TRBV12-3 or TRBV12-4 and TRBJ1-6; D not certain. The length of the CDR3 is 16 residues. CDR3 amino acids: CAGSLSRRRINSPLHF. CDR3 nucleotide sequence: TGTGCCGGCAGTTTATCGCGACGGAGAATTAATTCACCCCTCCACTTT.

J is TRBJ2-1 and V is TRBV20-1, with D perhaps TRBD2 (6 bases). This CDR3 is 14 amino acids long. The germline CDR1 and CDR2 sequences are DFQATT and SNEGSKA (reference sequence). The V end was cut by 4 bases, the J end by 5 bases, with 15 bases between. The CDR3 coding sequence is TGCAGTGCTAACCTAGCGCCCCTCGACAATGAGCAGTTCTTC. It is translated as CSANLAPLDNEQFF.

This clonotype was observed a handful of times. This chain connects TRBV28 to TRBJ2-6; 8 bases align to TRBD2. CDR1 is MDHEN, CDR2 SYDVKM, per germline. After removal of 4 bases from V and 2 bases from J, the junction contained 1 base not matched to a gene. The CDR3 length is 15 residues. CDR3 loop: CASSWGLAGANVLTF. In DNA, the CDR3 is TGTGCCAGCAGTTGGGGACTAGCTGGGGCCAACGTCCTGACTTTC.

The chain couples TRBV5-1 to TRBJ2-1, with a weak D call TRBD1 (6 bases). Looked up from germline, CDR1 is SGHRS and CDR2 is YFSETQ. The CDR3 totals 14 residues. V lost 6 bases and J 7 bases, leaving 17 bases between the germline ends. CDR3 in amino acids: CASKREQGRNEQFF. In DNA form, the CDR3 reads TGCGCCAGCAAGCGCGAACAGGGCCGGAATGAGCAGTTCTTC.

This clonotype occurred once. CDR3 sequence reads: CASSHPGGSPYNEQFF. DNA for the CDR3: TGTGCCAGCAGCCACCCTGGCGGGTCTCCCTACAATGAGCAGTTCTTC. The chain uses TRBV4-2 and TRBJ2-1, with a possible D match to TRBD2 (5 bases). CDR1 is LGHNA, CDR2 YNFKEQ, per germline. The CDR3 has 16 amino acids. Trimming shortened V by 3 bases and J by 2 bases, and 14 bases separated the two germline ends.

The table lists this clonotype with a count of one. The gene calls are TRBV20-1 and TRBJ1-6, with TRBD1 as a possible D gene (5 bases). Between the trimmed V and J ends, which lost 6 bases and 0 bases, there was a span of 15 bases. This CDR3 contains 16 residues. Germline V gives CDR1 DFQATT, CDR2 SNEGSKA (reference sequence). The CDR3 DNA is TGCAGTGCGACAGCCAAAACCTCCTCCTATAATTCACCCCTCCACTTT. Translating it yields CSATAKTSSYNSPLHF.

This clonotype occurred a few times. The chain carries TRBV27 and TRBJ2-7, with 9 nucleotides matching TRBD1. J lost 6 bases, V lost 4 bases, and 7 bases had no gene match. Germline CDR1 and CDR2: MNHEY and SMNVEV (reference sequence). The CDR3 runs to 14 residues. The DNA for the CDR3 is TGTGCCAGCAGTTCCGGGACAGGGAATTCCGAGCAGTACTTC. It is translated as CASSSGTGNSEQYF.

CDR3 coding DNA: TGTGCCAGCAGTTTAGCGGACCTGGATACGCAGTATTTT. Residues: CASSLADLDTQYF. The chain combines TRBV27 with TRBJ2-3; D call uncertain. The V end was cut by 2 bases, the J end by 6 bases, with 9 bases between. The germline V gene has CDR1 MNHEY and CDR2 SMNVEV (reference sequence). The CDR3 is 13 amino acids.

The chain employs TRBV4-2 and TRBJ1-1; no reliable D call. The CDR3 is 15 residues long. Trimming shortened V by 1 base and J by 2 bases, and 11 bases separated the two germline ends. Germline V CDR1 and CDR2: LGHNA, YNFKEQ. In DNA form, the CDR3 reads TGTGCCAGCAGCCAAGGGACCTCAGACAACACTGAAGCTTTCTTT. Its translation: CASSQGTSDNTEAFF.

The chain links TRBV9 to TRBJ1-5; the D gene is possibly TRBD1 (5 bases). The CDR3 loop spans 14 amino acids. Between the trimmed V and J ends, which lost 0 bases and 7 bases, there was a span of 11 bases. Germline CDR1 and CDR2: SGDLS and YYNGEE. In DNA, the CDR3 is TGTGCCAGCAGCGTAGATGGGGGGAGGCAGCCCCAGCATTTT. Protein: CASSVDGGRQPQHF.

CDR3 coding DNA: TGTGCCAGCAGCGACATCCCGGGACAGCCAGCTAACTATGGCTACACCTTC. It translates to CASSDIPGQPANYGYTF. The V call is TRBV9, the J call TRBJ1-2, with 7 bases identical to TRBD1. The germline V gene encodes CDR1 SGDLS and CDR2 YYNGEE. The junction had 11 bases not matched to a gene; V was cut back by 3 bases and J by 0 bases. This CDR3 region has 17 residues.

The rearrangement joins TRBV7-9 to TRBJ2-6; possibly TRBD2 for D (6 bases). The germline V and J ends were trimmed by 5 bases and 7 bases, with 9 bases remaining between them. CDR3 length: 13 amino acids. In germline, CDR1 is SEHNR, CDR2 FQNEAQ (reference sequence). The CDR3 sequence: CASSREVANVLTF. CDR3 sequence (DNA): TGTGCCAGCAGCAGGGAGGTAGCCAACGTCCTGACTTTC.

CDR3 amino acids: CASSPASGGASEQYF. The DNA for the CDR3 is TGCGCCAGCAGCCCTGCGAGCGGGGGGGCGAGTGAGCAGTACTTC. The chain combines TRBV5-1 with TRBJ2-7, with 10 bases lining up with TRBD2. The CDR3 loop spans 15 amino acids. J gave up 7 bases and V 4 bases, and 11 bases lay outside the gene matches. Germline V lookup: CDR1 SGHRS, CDR2 YFSETQ.

V is TRBV13 and J is TRBJ2-7; no clear D. The CDR3 sequence is 14 residues long. The V and J ends lost 5 bases and 3 bases respectively, with 14 bases between them. Germline CDR1 reads PRHDT; CDR2 reads FYEKMQ (reference sequence). CDR3 residues: CASSTSRIYYEQYF. The CDR3 DNA is TGTGCCAGCAGCACCAGTAGAATTTACTACGAGCAGTACTTC.